The clone carrying this TCR beta chain has more than one count but fewer than ten. Its cognate antigen is unknown. Samples came from axillary lymph nodes draining the breast cancer. The sample is drawn from a study of breast tumors, draining lymph nodes, adjacent tissues. Overall study results and limits: Data only fit, rather than demonstrated, lymph node origin of most tumor T cells. The data were judged consistent with most tumor T cells coming from lymph node and expanding in tumor. Luminal-like breast cancer showed significantly higher tumor–nontumor repertoire similarity than basal-like. Tumors had less TCR diversity than lymph nodes, more than nontumor tissue.

The CDR3 is made up of 16 amino acids. V lost 5 bases and J lost 1; bases outside the gene matches: 7. From germline, CDR1 is SGHVS and CDR2 FNYEAQ. One entry per CDR3 protein, called by TCRdb with MiXCR from the multiplex PCR reads. The data show about 130,000 distinct CDR3 sequences, less than 20% seen once. V and J are TRBV7-6 and TRBJ2-3; 9 bases map to TRBD2. What was sequenced was axillary lymph node tissue. This sequence originates from a female donor with breast cancer. Some clones in this sample may be carry-over from other donors' samples. In nucleotides, the CDR3 is TGTGCCAGCAGCCTCGATCCTAGCGGGGGCACAGATACGCAGTATTTT. Amino acid sequence: CASSLDPSGGTDTQYF.